The sequence of this T cell receptor (beta chain) was determined in a study of blood T cell repertoires in COVID-19. The table came from immunoSEQ multiplex PCR; TCRdb's copy has only in-frame clones and leaves some out. The sample lists about 17,000 clones; more than 65% were seen once. Seattle patient enrollment occurred during active infection, with longitudinal follow-up thereafter. The CDR3 length is 14 residues. The germline V and J ends were trimmed by 2 bases and 7 bases, with 15 bases remaining between them. CDR1 is LGHDT, CDR2 YNNKEL, per germline (reference sequence). Sequenced input: peripheral blood. The TCR originated in a man aged 70-80 years with COVID-19, enrolled during active disease. The rearrangement uses TRBV3-1 (or the pseudogene TRBV3-2) and TRBJ2-7; D uncertain. This CDR3 reads CASSQYTELGEQYF. For the CDR3, the DNA is TGTGCCAGCAGCCAATATACAGAGCTTGGGGAGCAGTACTTC.